This TCR beta chain was captured by sequencing in a study of T cells after yellow fever vaccination (dated by TCRdb to about 2019). Turning to the overall study: The SMART-Seq v4 Ultra Low Input RNA kit was used to prepare libraries from fractions with low cell numbers. To follow T-cell clones before and after both primary and booster YFV17D yellow fever vaccination, bulk TCR alpha and beta repertoires underwent longitudinal sequencing. Two healthy male donors, one aged 18 to 30 and one aged 30 to 40 years, made up the cohort. Blood samples were taken at several timepoints before and after primary and secondary immunization, and bulk PBMC replicates and cell subsets were isolated. Overall study outcomes, separate from this receptor: Compared with the primary T-cell response, the secondary T-cell response was faster but weaker, reaching its peak on day 5 rather than on day 15. Computational filtering was needed because FACS-sorted repertoires could contain abundant contaminating clonotypes from the bulk population. Only a couple of donors were included in the study, so the extent to which the findings can be generalized is limited. A small share of clonotypes was detected in both CD4 and CD8 compartments, with the overlap likely arising from convergent recombination. After the booster, most clones that had expanded after primary vaccination were detected again (roughly 95% of CD4 and around nine tenths of CD8), suggesting broad maintenance of memory.

The germline V and J ends show losses of 6 bases and 0 bases respectively, and no gene match explains 12 bases of the junction. The germline V gene (reference sequence) supplies CDR1 DFQATT and CDR2 SNEGSKA. The CDR3 measures 17 amino acids from cysteine to phenylalanine. CDR3 DNA only is kept here, 51 bases in frame from base 1. Read against the paper, the sample's treatment or condition label means: live attenuated yellow fever vaccine strain. Two biological replicates of bulk PBMCs were collected at each blood-draw timepoint. A standard Ficoll-Paque protocol was used to isolate PBMCs from peripheral blood. TriZol was used to extract RNA from bulk PBMCs, from CD4 and CD8 fractions, and from dextramer-positive and dextramer-negative fractions. In regard to this clonotype: Its antigen specificity is not known. No much larger clone exists at a distance of one base, and base qualities are not known.

TCR cDNA was synthesized by 5'RACE template switching, which introduced a universal primer site and unique molecular identifiers. cDNA synthesis was primed from both the TCR alpha and TCR beta constant segments. Libraries were amplified in two PCR steps, with sample barcodes and sequencing adapters added in the second step. Sequencing of the libraries was done on either Illumina HiSeq 2500 (2x100 bp) or NovaSeq (2x150 bp). Per the original workflow: MIGEC handled demultiplexing of reads and collapsing into UMI consensus sequences, while MiXCR performed V(D)J alignment. Using edgeR on replicate PBMC samples, clonotypes were called vaccine-responding if FDR was below 0.01 and the log2 fold change was above 5 up to day 15. Each bulk clonotype was labeled CD4 or CD8 based on which sequenced repertoire, CD4 or CD8, contained the clonotype at higher abundance. TCRdb redid the processing of the public reads, applying fastp at Q25 and MiXCR, and retained in-frame beta chains. Rows with one shared CDR3 protein collapse into an entry with the most common genes and DNA. In this record, the V and J calls reflect TCRdb's handling and not the investigators' own analysis. The sample table lists 350,000 to 450,000 distinct CDR3 sequences, about 6.2% of them with a count of one. Of the sample, about 15% falls within the top ten clones.

The sequence was collected from a man younger than 45 who received the YFV17D yellow fever vaccine. Sequencing used PBMCs, obtained 5 days after the yellow fever booster vaccination. Recombination joined TRBV20-1 with TRBJ1-1; TRBD1 matches 11 bases in the middle. The CDR3 region reads CSAYGTGGGPMNTEAFF. The nucleotides are TGCAGTGCCTACGGGACAGGGGGGGGCCCCATGAACACTGAAGCTTTCTTT.